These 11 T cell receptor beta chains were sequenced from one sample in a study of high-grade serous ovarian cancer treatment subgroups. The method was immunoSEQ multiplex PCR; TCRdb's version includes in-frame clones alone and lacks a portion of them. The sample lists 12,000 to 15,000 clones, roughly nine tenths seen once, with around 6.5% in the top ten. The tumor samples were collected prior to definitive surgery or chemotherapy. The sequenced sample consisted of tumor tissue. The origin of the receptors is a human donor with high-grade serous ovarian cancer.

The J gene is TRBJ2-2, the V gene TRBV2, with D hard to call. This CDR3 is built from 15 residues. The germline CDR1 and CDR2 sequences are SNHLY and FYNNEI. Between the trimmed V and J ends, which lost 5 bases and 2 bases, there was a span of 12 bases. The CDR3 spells CASSLVSHNTGELFF. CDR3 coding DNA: TGTGCCAGCAGTCTGGTTAGCCACAACACCGGGGAGCTGTTTTTT.

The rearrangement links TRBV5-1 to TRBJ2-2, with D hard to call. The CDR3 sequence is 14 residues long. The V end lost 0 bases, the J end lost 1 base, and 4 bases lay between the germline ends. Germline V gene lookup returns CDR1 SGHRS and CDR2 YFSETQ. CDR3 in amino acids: CASSLEGNTGELFF. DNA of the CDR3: TGCGCCAGCAGCTTGGAAGGGAACACCGGGGAGCTGTTTTTT.

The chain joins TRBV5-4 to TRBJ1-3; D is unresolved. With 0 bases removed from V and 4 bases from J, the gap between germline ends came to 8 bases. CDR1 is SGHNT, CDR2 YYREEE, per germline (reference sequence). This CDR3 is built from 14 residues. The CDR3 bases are TGTGCCAGCAGCTTGGGTACGCAGGGAAACACCATATATTTT. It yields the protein CASSLGTQGNTIYF.

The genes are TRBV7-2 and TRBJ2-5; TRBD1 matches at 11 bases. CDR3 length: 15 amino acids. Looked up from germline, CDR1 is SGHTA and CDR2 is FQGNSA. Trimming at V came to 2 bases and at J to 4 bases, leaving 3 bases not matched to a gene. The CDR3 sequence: CASSLRTGGRETQYF. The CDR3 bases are TGTGCCAGCAGCTTAAGGACAGGGGGCCGAGAGACCCAGTACTTC.

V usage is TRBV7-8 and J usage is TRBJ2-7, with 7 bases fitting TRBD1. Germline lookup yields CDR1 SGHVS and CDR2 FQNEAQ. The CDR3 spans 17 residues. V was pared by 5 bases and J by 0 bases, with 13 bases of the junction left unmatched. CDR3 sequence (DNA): TGTGCCAGCAGCCAAAGTGCCGGGACAGTCCACTCCTACGAGCAGTACTTC. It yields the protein CASSQSAGTVHSYEQYF. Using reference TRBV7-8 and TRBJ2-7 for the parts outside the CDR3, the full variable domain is GAGVSQSPRYKVAKRGQDVALRCDPISGHVSLFWYQQALGQGPEFLTYFQNEAQLDKSGLPSDRFFAERPEGSVSTLKIQRTQQEDSAVYLCASSQSAGTVHSYEQYFGPGTRLTVT.

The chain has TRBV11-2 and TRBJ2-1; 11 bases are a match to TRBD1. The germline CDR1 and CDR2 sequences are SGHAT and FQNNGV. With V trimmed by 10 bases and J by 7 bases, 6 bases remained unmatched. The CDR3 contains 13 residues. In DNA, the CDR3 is TGTGCCACCGCCCGGGACAGGGGGAATGAGCAGTTCTTC. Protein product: CATARDRGNEQFF.

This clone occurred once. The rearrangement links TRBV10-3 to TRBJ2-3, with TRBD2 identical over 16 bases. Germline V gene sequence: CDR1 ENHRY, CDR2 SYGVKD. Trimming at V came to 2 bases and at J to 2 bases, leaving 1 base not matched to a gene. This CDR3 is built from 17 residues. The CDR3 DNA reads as TGTGCCATCAGTGAGGGGACTAGCGGGGGGGCCACAGATACGCAGTATTTT. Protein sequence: CAISEGTSGGATDTQYF.

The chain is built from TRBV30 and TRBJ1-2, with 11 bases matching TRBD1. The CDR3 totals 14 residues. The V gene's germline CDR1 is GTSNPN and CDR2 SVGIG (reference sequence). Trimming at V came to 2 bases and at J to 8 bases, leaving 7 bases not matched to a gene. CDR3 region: CAWSSTGTGGGYTF. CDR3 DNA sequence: TGTGCCTGGAGTTCCACCGGGACAGGGGGGGGCTACACCTTC. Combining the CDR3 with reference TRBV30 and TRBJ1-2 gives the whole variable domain SQTIHQWPATLVQPVGSPLSLECTVEGTSNPNLYWYRQAAGRGLQLLFYSVGIGQISSEVPQNLSASRPQDRQFILSSKKLLLSDSGFYLCAWSSTGTGGGYTFGSGTRLTVV.

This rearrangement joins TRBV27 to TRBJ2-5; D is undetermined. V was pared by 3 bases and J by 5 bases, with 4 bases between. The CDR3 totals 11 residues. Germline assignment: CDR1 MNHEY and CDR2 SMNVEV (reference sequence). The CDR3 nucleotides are TGTGCCAGCAGTTTTCGGGAGACCCAGTACTTC. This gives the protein CASSFRETQYF.

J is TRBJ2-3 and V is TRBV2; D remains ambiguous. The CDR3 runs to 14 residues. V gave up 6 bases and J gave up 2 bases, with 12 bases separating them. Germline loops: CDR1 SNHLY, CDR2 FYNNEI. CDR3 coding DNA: TGTGCCAGCAGACAAAACGCACCCACAGATACGCAGTATTTT. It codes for CASRQNAPTDTQYF.

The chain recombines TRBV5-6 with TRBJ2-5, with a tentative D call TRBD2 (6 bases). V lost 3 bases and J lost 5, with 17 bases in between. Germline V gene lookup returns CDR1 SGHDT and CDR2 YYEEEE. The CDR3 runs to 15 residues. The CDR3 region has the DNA TGTGCCAGCAGCTCGTGGGCGGGAAGGTTGGAGACCCAGTACTTC. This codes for CASSSWAGRLETQYF. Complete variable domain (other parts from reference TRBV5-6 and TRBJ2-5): DAGVTQSPTHLIKTRGQQVTLRCSPKSGHDTVSWYQQALGQGPQFIFQYYEEEERQRGNFPDRFSGHQFPNYSSELNVNALLLGDSALYLCASSSWAGRLETQYFGPGTRLLVL.